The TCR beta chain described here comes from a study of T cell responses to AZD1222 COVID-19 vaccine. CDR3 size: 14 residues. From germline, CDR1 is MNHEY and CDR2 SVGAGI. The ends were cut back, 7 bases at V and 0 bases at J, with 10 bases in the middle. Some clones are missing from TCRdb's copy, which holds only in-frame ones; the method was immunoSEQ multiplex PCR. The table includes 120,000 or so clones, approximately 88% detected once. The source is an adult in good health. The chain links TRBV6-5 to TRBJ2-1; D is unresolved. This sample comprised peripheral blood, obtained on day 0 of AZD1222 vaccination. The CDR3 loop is CASMGWSSYNEQFF. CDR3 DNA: TGTGCCAGCATGGGCTGGAGCTCCTACAATGAGCAGTTCTTC.